The rows below give T cell receptor beta chains drawn from one sample of a study of shared clonotypes between healthy human individuals. Repertoires were generated with immunoSEQ multiplex PCR, while TCRdb's copy carries only in-frame clones and drops some. The table includes 760,000 or so clones, around 96% detected once. The specimen sequenced was naive CD8+ T cells sorted from blood. Source of these receptors: a man aged 30 to 39 in good health. The CDR3 runs from the conserved cysteine through the conserved F or W. Each record gives: D gene, clone size, V gene, J gene, CDR3 DNA, CDR3 protein. A D gene is named only where the DNA matches it firmly. The listing skips clone size in some rows; elsewhere it reads once, few, many or a size class.

NA	NA	TRBV7-9	TRBJ2-7	TGTGCCAGCAGCTCGGACAGTACCTCCTACGAGCAGTACTTC	CASSSDSTSYEQYF
NA	NA	TRBV7-9	TRBJ2-1	TGTGCCAGCAGCTTAGGGCAGGATGAGCAGTTCTTC	CASSLGQDEQFF
NA	NA	TRBV19	TRBJ1-5	TGTGCCAGCGCGACCGCGGGGGGATATAGCAATCAGCCCCAGCATTTT	CASATAGGYSNQPQHF
NA	NA	TRBV5-4	TRBJ2-1	TGTGCCAGCAGCTTGGCCTTACTAGCTTCCTACAATGAGCAGTTCTTC	CASSLALLASYNEQFF
TRBD2	NA	TRBV7-9	TRBJ2-4	TGTGCCAGTGCGGGAGGGCCGACCAAAAACATTCAGTACTTC	CASAGGPTKNIQYF
NA	NA	TRBV12-1	TRBJ2-1	TGTGCCAGCAGCAAAACTAGGGATACTAACAATGAGCAGTTCTTC	CASSKTRDTNNEQFF
NA	NA	TRBV11-2	TRBJ1-1	TGTGCCAGCAGTTGGGGAGGGAGCACTGAAGCTTTCTTT	CASSWGGSTEAFF
NA	NA	TRBV27	TRBJ2-3	TGTGCCAGCAGTCCATGGAAAGGCAACACAGATACGCAGTATTTT	CASSPWKGNTDTQYF
NA	NA	TRBV19	TRBJ1-1	TGTGCCAGTAGTGACCCGAACACTGAAGCTTTCTTT	CASSDPNTEAFF
NA	NA	TRBV7-2	TRBJ2-2	TGTGCCAGCAGCTTACCAAGCTCGACCACCGGGGAGCTGTTTTTT	CASSLPSSTTGELFF
NA	once	TRBV6-5	TRBJ2-5	TGTGCCAGCAGTCTCACGTACCAAGAGACCCAGTACTTC	CASSLTYQETQYF
NA	NA	TRBV7-2	TRBJ2-2	TGTGCCAGCAGCTTAGTACCCAGGCCCGGGGAGCTGTTTTTT	CASSLVPRPGELFF
NA	NA	TRBV19	TRBJ1-1	TGTGCCAGTAGTATTCGCAGGGTTAACCTGAACACTGAAGCTTTCTTT	CASSIRRVNLNTEAFF
NA	NA	TRBV27	TRBJ2-7	TGTGCCAGCACCACGCCGGGCCTTCGGGGCGAGCAGTACTTC	CASTTPGLRGEQYF
NA	NA	TRBV7-9	TRBJ2-7	TGTGCCAGCAGCCCCCCACTATCCGACGAGCAGTACTTC	CASSPPLSDEQYF
NA	NA	TRBV5-1	TRBJ2-7	TGCGCCAGCAGCTTGTTCGCAGGGTCAACCTACGAGCAGTACTTC	CASSLFAGSTYEQYF
NA	NA	TRBV9	TRBJ2-7	TGTGCCAGCAGCGTAGGAGGCTACTACGAGCAGTACTTC	CASSVGGYYEQYF
TRBD1	NA	TRBV18	TRBJ2-3	TGTGCCAGCTCACCAACCCAGGGGGCACGCACAGATACGCAGTATTTT	CASSPTQGARTDTQYF
TRBD1	NA	TRBV18	TRBJ2-3	TGTGCCAGCTCACCACCCACAGGGGGAGCAGATACGCAGTATTTT	CASSPPTGGADTQYF
NA	NA	TRBV29-1	TRBJ2-1	TGCAGCGTTGACGACCAATACAATGAGCAGTTCTTC	CSVDDQYNEQFF
TRBD2	NA	TRBV7-9	TRBJ2-1	TGTGCCAGCAGCTTAGCGGGACTAGCGGTCAACAATGAGCAGTTCTTC	CASSLAGLAVNNEQFF
TRBD1	NA	TRBV7-6	TRBJ1-2	TGTGCCAGCAGCTCCCACAGGGGAATGGGCCCGGCGCGCGGCTACACCTTC	CASSSHRGMGPARGYTF
NA	NA	TRBV7-6	TRBJ2-1	TGTGCCAGCAGCAAATTGCCGGGACTAGGGGGCGGTGAGCAGTTCTTC	CASSKLPGLGGGEQFF
NA	NA	TRBV27	TRBJ1-5	TGTGCCAGCAGTCTACACCGAGGGCTGCCCCAGCATTTT	CASSLHRGLPQHF
NA	NA	TRBV7-9	TRBJ2-1	TGTGCCAGCAGCTTAGGTGGCGGTGAGCAGTTCTTC	CASSLGGGEQFF
TRBD2	NA	TRBV19	TRBJ2-5	TGTGCCAGTAGTATAGACGGACTAGCCGCCGACTTCCAAGAGACCCAGTACTTC	CASSIDGLAADFQETQYF
NA	once	TRBV7-9	TRBJ2-1	TGTGCCAGCAGCGGCCGGGACCAACGAGGGCAGTTCTTC	CASSGRDQRGQFF
TRBD2	NA	TRBV4-1	TRBJ2-7	TGCGCCAGCAGCCAATACTTCAGCGGGGCCTACGAGCAGTACTTC	CASSQYFSGAYEQYF
NA	NA	TRBV10-1	TRBJ2-5	TGCGCCAGCAGTCCAGGAGGAGGGGAGACCCAGTACTTC	CASSPGGGETQYF
NA	NA	TRBV9	TRBJ1-5	TGTGCCAGCAGCTCCCGGGACTACGGTCAGCCCCAGCATTTT	CASSSRDYGQPQHF
TRBD1	NA	TRBV11-2	TRBJ2-1	TGTGCCAGCAGCTTAGTGACAGGGGGCTTCTACAATGAGCAGTTCTTC	CASSLVTGGFYNEQFF
NA	NA	TRBV27	TRBJ2-5	TGTGCCAGCAACCAGTTTAGGGGGGGTCGGGAGACCCAGTACTTC	CASNQFRGGRETQYF
NA	NA	TRBV5-5	TRBJ2-7	TGTGCCAGCAGCTCCAAAACAGGGACCCTCTCCTACGAGCAGTACTTC	CASSSKTGTLSYEQYF
NA	NA	TRBV7-9	TRBJ2-7	TGTGCCAGCAGTCAAGCAGGGGAGTACGAGCAGTACTTC	CASSQAGEYEQYF
NA	NA	TRBV7-9	TRBJ2-1	TGTGCCAGCAGTGACTCGTCCGGGCCGAATGAGCAGTTCTTC	CASSDSSGPNEQFF
TRBD2	NA	TRBV9	TRBJ2-1	TGTGCCAGCAGCGCAGCCCCTAGCGGGAGATGGAATGAGCAGTTCTTC	CASSAAPSGRWNEQFF
TRBD1	NA	TRBV9	TRBJ2-1	TGTGCCAGCAGCACCAACCAGGACAGGGGGAGCTACAATGAGCAGTTCTTC	CASSTNQDRGSYNEQFF
TRBD2	NA	TRBV10-3	TRBJ2-3	TGTGCCATCAGTGAGTCGCCCGGACTAGCGTATAACACAGATACGCAGTATTTT	CAISESPGLAYNTDTQYF
TRBD1	NA	TRBV4-1	TRBJ2-7	TGCGCCAGCAGTGGGACAGGGGGGACCTACGAGCAGTACTTC	CASSGTGGTYEQYF
NA	NA	TRBV7-6	TRBJ1-2	TGTGCCAGCAGCTTGAGCGCGGCACAAGTTAACTATGGCTACACCTTC	CASSLSAAQVNYGYTF
TRBD1	NA	TRBV6-6	TRBJ1-3	TGTGCCAGCAGTTACTCGATAACAGGGGGCCGGAACACCATATATTTT	CASSYSITGGRNTIYF